This TCR beta chain derives from a study of Graves' ophthalmopathy and Graves' hyperthyroidism. This clonotype occurred many times. Its matching antigen is unknown. Study-level points and caveats: Distinction of ophthalmopathy from stable hyperthyroidism by a 13-signature model reached almost 90% sensitivity and 70% to 83% specificity.

As the template, RNA transcripts were used to amplify TCR beta CDR3 regions. HTBI primers served in a first-round RT-PCR, which a second-round multiplex PCR followed. MiXCR, applied by TCRdb to the multiplex PCR reads, yields one record per CDR3 protein. This sample has 400,000 to 450,000 distinct CDR3 sequences, with under 25% found just once. With 5 bases removed from V and 0 bases from J, the gap between germline ends came to 13 bases. Looked up from germline, CDR1 is MNHNS and CDR2 is SASEGT. The CDR3 contains 16 residues. The sequencing sample was made of peripheral blood. The source of this sequence is a woman between 18 and 29 years old with stable Graves' hyperthyroidism. V usage is TRBV6-1 and J usage is TRBJ2-2; D is perhaps TRBD1 (6 bases). CDR3 DNA: TGTGCCAGCAGTCCTAACAGGGCCCCGAACACCGGGGAGCTGTTTTTT. Translating it yields CASSPNRAPNTGELFF.